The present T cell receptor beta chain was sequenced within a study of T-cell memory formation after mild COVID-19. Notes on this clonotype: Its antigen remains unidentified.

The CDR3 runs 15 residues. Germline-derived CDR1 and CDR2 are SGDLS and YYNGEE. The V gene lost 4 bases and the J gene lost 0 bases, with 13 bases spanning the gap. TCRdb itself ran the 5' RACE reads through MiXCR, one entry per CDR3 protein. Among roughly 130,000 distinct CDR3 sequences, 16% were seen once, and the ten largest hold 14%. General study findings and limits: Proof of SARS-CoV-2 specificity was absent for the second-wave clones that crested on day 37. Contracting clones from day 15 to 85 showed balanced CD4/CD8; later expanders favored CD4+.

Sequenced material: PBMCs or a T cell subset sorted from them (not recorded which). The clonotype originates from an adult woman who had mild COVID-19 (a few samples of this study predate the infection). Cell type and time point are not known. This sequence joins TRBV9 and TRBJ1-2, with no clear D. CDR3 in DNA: TGTGCCAGCAGCTCCCGGGCCGGAGCTAACTATGGCTACACCTTC. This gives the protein CASSSRAGANYGYTF.